Presented here are 18 T cell receptor beta chains from one specimen sequenced in a study of CD8 T cells in ankylosing spondylitis. TCRdb reanalysed the 5' RACE reads using MiXCR and keeps one entry per CDR3 protein. The table records about 27,000 distinct CDR3 sequences, over 6.5% of them present only once. Sequencing was performed on blood. The receptors shown here come from a male donor with ankylosing spondylitis or in good health (not recorded which).

Only a few counts were recorded for this clonotype. V and J are TRBV12-3 or TRBV12-4 and TRBJ2-2; 7 bases match TRBD2. Unmatched junction bases numbered 9, after V lost 10 bases and J lost 1 base. The CDR3 covers 15 residues. The CDR3 spells CATAGEGLNTGELFF. As DNA, the CDR3 is TGTGCCACCGCGGGGGAAGGGTTGAACACCGGGGAGCTGTTTTTT.

This clonotype occurred many times. The CDR3 is CASSLSGQGGTEAFF. CDR3 DNA sequence: TGTGCCAGCAGTTTATCAGGACAGGGTGGCACTGAAGCTTTCTTT. J is TRBJ1-1 and V is TRBV12-3 or TRBV12-4, with 8 positions matching TRBD1. This CDR3 has 15 amino acids. V dropped 2 bases and J dropped 4; count of bases not matched to a gene: 6.

This clonotype was seen a few times. This chain connects TRBV5-1 to TRBJ2-2; no clear D. Between the trimmed V and J ends, which lost 0 bases and 7 bases, there was a span of 7 bases. The CDR3 runs 13 residues. CDR1 and CDR2 from the germline V gene are SGHRS and YFSETQ. In nucleotides, the CDR3 is TGCGCCAGCAGCTTGGCGTGGGACGGGGAGCTGTTTTTT. Translated: CASSLAWDGELFF. Using reference TRBV5-1 and TRBJ2-2 for the parts outside the CDR3, the full variable domain is KAGVTQTPRYLIKTRGQQVTLSCSPISGHRSVSWYQQTPGQGLQFLFEYFSETQRNKGNFPGRFSGRQFSNSRSEMNVSTLELGDSALYLCASSLAWDGELFFGEGSRLTVL.

The chain joins TRBV6-5 to TRBJ1-1; 7 bases line up with TRBD1. Germline V lookup: CDR1 MNHEY, CDR2 SVGAGI. The junction had 17 bases not matched to a gene; V was cut back by 6 bases and J by 1 base. The CDR3 loop spans 18 amino acids. CDR3 loop: CASSSPGQVSHQNTEAFF. The DNA for the CDR3 is TGTGCCAGCAGCTCGCCCGGACAGGTTTCCCATCAGAACACTGAAGCTTTCTTT.

The rearrangement links TRBV7-9 to TRBJ1-1, with 8 bases fitting TRBD1. The CDR3 consists of 13 residues. Trimming removed 5 bases from V and 10 bases from J; junction bases left unmatched: 9. Germline V CDR1 and CDR2: SEHNR, FQNEAQ (reference sequence). The CDR3 DNA sequence: TGTGCCAGCAGCCCCGCGGACAGGGCGAGAGCTTTCTTT. Its protein is CASSPADRARAFF.

The rearrangement links TRBV28 to TRBJ2-6; D not certain. V was shortened by 4 bases and J by 0 bases, with 4 bases between the two germline ends. This CDR3 contains 14 residues. CDR1 is MDHEN and CDR2 is SYDVKM in the germline V gene. As DNA, the CDR3 is TGTGCCAGCAGTTCTCGCTCTGGGGCCAACGTCCTGACTTTC. Protein: CASSSRSGANVLTF.

Only a few counts were recorded for this clonotype. V usage is TRBV10-3 and J usage is TRBJ1-4; TRBD1 matches at 7 bases. CDR3 size: 15 residues. The junction had 6 bases not matched to a gene; V was cut back by 5 bases and J by 3 bases. The germline CDR1 and CDR2 sequences are ENHRY and SYGVKD. The CDR3 nucleotides are TGTGCCATCAGTAAGGAGGGGGCACCTAATGAAAAACTGTTTTTT. It encodes CAISKEGAPNEKLFF.

This clonotype was observed a handful of times. The chain is built from TRBV10-3 and TRBJ2-7; no clear D. The CDR3 is made up of 12 amino acids. V lost 3 bases to trimming and J lost 7 bases, with 10 bases between them. Germline V gene sequence: CDR1 ENHRY, CDR2 SYGVKD. CDR3 amino acids: CAISERSWEQYF. The CDR3 nucleotides are TGTGCCATCAGTGAAAGAAGTTGGGAGCAGTACTTC.

This clonotype was seen a few times. This chain joins TRBV20-1 and TRBJ2-3, with D perhaps matching TRBD1 (5 bases). The V end lost 2 bases, the J end lost 2 bases, and 14 bases lay between the germline ends. Germline values: CDR1 DFQATT, CDR2 SNEGSKA (reference sequence). The length of the CDR3 is 15 residues. DNA of the CDR3: TGCAGTGCTAGAAGGGGTAGCTGGAACACAGATACGCAGTATTTT. This codes for CSARRGSWNTDTQYF.

The chain carries TRBV20-1 and TRBJ2-7; D remains unclear. This CDR3 is built from 12 residues. Per the germline V gene, CDR1 is DFQATT and CDR2 is SNEGSKA (reference sequence). Trimming left V 0 bases short and J 2 bases short, with 5 bases between. CDR3 amino acids: CSARDRAYEQYF. The CDR3 nucleotides read TGCAGTGCTAGAGATAGGGCCTACGAGCAGTACTTC.

This clonotype was observed at least ten times. The chain recombines TRBV7-9 with TRBJ2-2; D unresolved. The V end was cut by 7 bases, the J end by 6 bases, with 15 bases between. Germline V CDR1 and CDR2: SEHNR, FQNEAQ (reference sequence). The CDR3 has 14 amino acids. Here the CDR3 reads CASILVGQPGELFF. The CDR3 DNA reads TGTGCCAGCATATTAGTGGGCCAGCCCGGGGAGCTGTTTTTT.

This clonotype has more than one count but fewer than ten. This rearrangement joins TRBV28 to TRBJ2-7; TRBD2 aligns across 8 bases. The CDR3 loop spans 12 amino acids. Trimming took 11 bases from V and 4 from J; bases not matched to a gene: 7. In germline, CDR1 is MDHEN, CDR2 SYDVKM. The CDR3 region is CAVAGRPYEQYF. The CDR3 DNA reads as TGTGCCGTAGCGGGGAGGCCTTACGAGCAGTACTTC.

Ten or more counts support this clonotype. V and J are TRBV12-3 or TRBV12-4 and TRBJ2-3, with D hard to call. The V end lost 3 bases, the J end lost 6 bases, and 4 bases lay between the germline ends. The CDR3 extends over 11 amino acids. This chain's CDR3 is CASSFRDTQYF. DNA for the CDR3: TGTGCCAGCAGTTTCCGCGATACGCAGTATTTT.

V and J are TRBV10-3 and TRBJ2-1; D gene unclear. Trimming took off 7 bases at V and 4 bases at J, with 11 bases between the two ends. CDR1 is ENHRY, CDR2 SYGVKD, per germline. The CDR3 totals 13 residues. The CDR3 DNA follows: TGTGCCATCACCCTCAATCTTTACAATGAGCAGTTCTTC. This translates into CAITLNLYNEQFF.

Only a few counts were recorded for this clonotype. The chain uses TRBV12-3 or TRBV12-4 and TRBJ1-1, with TRBD1 matching over 8 bases. This CDR3 spans 16 amino acids. V was pared by 4 bases and J by 7 bases, with 14 bases of the junction left unmatched. CDR3 loop: CASSWGTGTGQDEAFF. The CDR3 DNA reads TGTGCCAGCAGTTGGGGGACCGGGACAGGCCAGGATGAAGCTTTCTTT.

This clonotype showed up just a few times. The chain employs TRBV4-2 and TRBJ1-3; no definite D call. This CDR3 comprises 15 residues. V was shortened by 2 bases and J by 0 bases, with 8 bases between the two germline ends. CDR1 is LGHNA and CDR2 is YNFKEQ in the germline V gene. CDR3 amino acids: CASSQRTDSGNTIYF. Written as DNA, the CDR3 is TGTGCCAGCAGCCAACGGACGGACTCTGGAAACACCATATATTTT.

The genes are TRBV29-1 and TRBJ2-7, with D possibly TRBD2 on 5 matching bases. The CDR3 length is 13 residues. Germline V gives CDR1 SQVTM, CDR2 ANQGSEA. V lost 0 bases, J lost 2 bases, and 8 bases lay in between. CDR3 protein: CSVEESTTYEQYF. CDR3 nucleotide sequence: TGCAGCGTTGAAGAGTCGACTACCTACGAGCAGTACTTC.

This clonotype was picked up a small number of times. V is TRBV20-1 and J is TRBJ2-3; 8 bases agree with TRBD2. V dropped 4 bases and J dropped 5; count of bases not matched to a gene: 2. CDR1 is DFQATT and CDR2 is SNEGSKA in the germline V gene (reference sequence). This CDR3 is 12 amino acids long. CDR3 region: CSAIRGGDTQYF. The CDR3 DNA sequence: TGCAGTGCTATCCGGGGGGGAGATACGCAGTATTTT.